Reported below is one TCR beta chain. Its target is not known. The CDR3 spans 17 residues. The V gene's germline CDR1 is SGHKS and CDR2 YYEKEE (reference sequence). V was pared by 1 base and J by 10 bases, with 15 bases of the junction left unmatched. Libraries were prepared by immunoSEQ multiplex PCR; TCRdb keeps only in-frame clonotypes and omits some of them. The table records about 88,000 clones, approximately 90% of them present only once. Second-dose groups at about 4 or about 12 weeks were pooled. The source of the sample is a study of T cell responses to AZD1222 COVID-19 vaccine. Findings of the study overall: Possibly, clonal diversity was underestimated; donors were largely white British and included more females.

This chain links TRBV5-5 with TRBJ2-1, with 9 positions matching TRBD2. The sequences come from peripheral blood, collected 28 days after the second AZD1222 dose. This clonotype originated in an adult who received the AZD1222 COVID-19 vaccine. The CDR3 nucleotides read TGTGCCAGCAGCTTGTGGGAGATGCGGCGGGGGGGCGACGAGCAGTTCTTC. Amino acid sequence: CASSLWEMRRGGDEQFF.